The clone carrying this TCR beta chain was recorded once. The entry originates in a study of blood T cell repertoires in COVID-19. As for the study in general: Samples came from the United States, Italy and Spain, spanning acute and convalescent COVID-19.

V gave up 3 bases and J gave up 0 bases, with 12 bases separating them. Per the germline V gene, CDR1 is SGHDT and CDR2 is YYEEEE. This CDR3 comprises 15 residues. Libraries were prepared by immunoSEQ multiplex PCR; TCRdb keeps only in-frame clonotypes and omits some of them. This sample has about 320,000 clones, with 75% to 90% found just once. In terms of age and location, participants ranged from about 18 to 95 years and lived in roughly 22 US areas. Material: PBMCs or T cells enriched from blood (not recorded which). J is TRBJ1-2 and V is TRBV5-6, with unresolved D. The receptor was derived from a woman aged 30 to 39 who had been exposed to COVID-19. The CDR3 sequence: CASSSLDGTNYGYTF. The CDR3, as DNA: TGTGCCAGCAGCTCCCTTGACGGGACTAACTATGGCTACACCTTC.